This T cell receptor beta chain was recovered during a study of T cells in Graves' hyperthyroidism and ophthalmopathy. What was amplified from RNA transcripts were TCR beta CDR3 regions. The TCR CDR3 first-round RT-PCR relied on the HTBI primer set. TCRdb processed the multiplex PCR reads anew with MiXCR; each CDR3 protein has one entry. Altogether some 650,000 distinct CDR3 sequences are present, more than 15% being singletons, with the ten largest covering around 3.3%. Lactation, pregnancy, other autoimmune disease or uncontrolled infection led to exclusion of patients. Clinical symptoms, serum thyroxine, TRAb, thyroid ultrasound and orbital computed tomography informed diagnoses. This clonotype was counted at least ten times. The origin of this receptor is a woman between 40 and 50 years old with Graves' ophthalmopathy. Input material: blood.

CDR3 in DNA: TGTGCCAGCAGCTTAGCTCGCGGGGACCTGGAGACCCAGTACTTC. Translation: CASSLARGDLETQYF. V is TRBV7-2 and J is TRBJ2-5; tentative D call: TRBD2 (6 bases). Trimming left V 0 bases short and J 5 bases short, with 13 bases between. The CDR3 is 15 amino acids. Germline V lookup: CDR1 SGHTA, CDR2 FQGNSA.